The rows below give T cell receptor beta chains drawn from one sample of a study of tumor and adjacent non-tumor tissue in lung cancer. TCRdb recomputed calls from the multiplex PCR reads with MiXCR, one row per CDR3 protein. This sample has 90,000 to 120,000 distinct CDR3 sequences; 60% to 80% occur once, and the top ten carry roughly 19%. Sequencing used distant non-tumor lung tissue. The receptors shown here come from a man under 40 with non-small cell lung cancer. CDR3s include the opening cysteine and the closing phenylalanine or tryptophan. A D gene is named only where the DNA matches it firmly. Some rows mark clone size as missing; the rest say once, few, many or name a class of expanded clone.

clone size	V gene	J gene	D gene	CDR3 DNA	CDR3 protein
many	TRBV20-1	TRBJ1-4	-	TGCAGTGCTAGAGGGATTAATGAAAAACTGTTTTTT	CSARGINEKLFF
-	TRBV20-1	TRBJ2-3	TRBD2	TGCAATGTCCCCGGACTAGCGGGGGGGCGGGTCGGCACAGATACGCAGTATTTT	CNVPGLAGGRVGTDTQYF
many	TRBV20-1	TRBJ1-3	-	TGCAGTGCTAGAGCTCCCCGTACTAGCTCTGGAAACACCATATATTTT	CSARAPRTSSGNTIYF
many	TRBV4-3	TRBJ2-5	-	TGCGCCAGCAGCCATGTCGGGGGGCGCGAAGAGACCCAGTACTTC	CASSHVGGREETQYF
-	TRBV7-9	TRBJ2-7	TRBD2	TGTACCAGCAGCGGGGGGGGGAAGGTCGCCTACGAGCAGTACTTC	CTSSGGGKVAYEQYF
few	TRBV11-2	TRBJ2-7	-	TGTGCCAGCAGCTGGAGTGGCAGACCTGATTACGAGCAATACTTC	CASSWSGRPDYEQYF
once	TRBV29-1	TRBJ2-3	-	TGCAGCGTCGATTTAGGGAGCATAGATACGCAGTATTTT	CSVDLGSIDTQYF
-	TRBV2	TRBJ1-2	TRBD1	TGTGCCAGCAGTGAAGCTGGGACAGGGCGTGGCGACTACACCTTC	CASSEAGTGRGDYTF
-	TRBV20-1	TRBJ2-1	TRBD2	TGCAGTGCTCTGACCCGGACTAGCGTTCTCCTTGAGCAGTTCTTC	CSALTRTSVLLEQFF
few	TRBV10-2	TRBJ2-3	-	TGCGCCAGCAAGATCATAGATACGCAGTATTTT	CASKIIDTQYF
-	TRBV5-4	TRBJ1-2	TRBD1	TGTGCCAGCAGCCCTACTTCCCAGGGGGCGCGGGGAGGCTACACCTTC	CASSPTSQGARGGYTF
-	TRBV20-1	TRBJ1-1	-	TGCAGTACTAGAGATCGACGGGGAAACACTGAAGCTTTCTTT	CSTRDRRGNTEAFF
-	TRBV4-3	TRBJ1-6	-	TGCGCCAGGAGCCAGCAGTTTGACAACTCCTATAATTCACCCCTCCACTTT	CARSQQFDNSYNSPLHF
many	TRBV6-6	TRBJ1-1	-	TGTGCCAGCAGCACCACGGGGCTTGAAACTGAAGCTTTCTTT	CASSTTGLETEAFF
-	TRBV29-1	TRBJ2-2	TRBD1	TGCAGCGTCAGACAGGGGAGAAACACCGGGGAGCTGTTTTTT	CSVRQGRNTGELFF
many	TRBV4-1	TRBJ2-1	TRBD2	TGCGCCAGCAGCCAAGCACCCAGCGGGATAACGAATGAGCAGTTCTTC	CASSQAPSGITNEQFF
-	TRBV11-2	TRBJ2-3	TRBD1	TGTGCCAGCAACCTAGTAGGGACAGTGGGAGATACGCAGTATTTT	CASNLVGTVGDTQYF
-	TRBV11-2	TRBJ2-7	-	TGTACCAGCAGTCGGGGGACCCAATTCGGTGAGCAGTACTTC	CTSSRGTQFGEQYF
few	TRBV11-2	TRBJ2-3	TRBD2	TGTGCCAGCAGCCCTAGCGGGGGGGCCGGAGATACGCAGTATTTT	CASSPSGGAGDTQYF
many	TRBV24-1	TRBJ2-5	TRBD2	TGTGCCACCAGCTCGGGGGGGACCCAGTACTTC	CATSSGGTQYF
-	TRBV5-1	TRBJ2-2	TRBD2	TGCGCCAGCAGCCCGTCTAGCGGGAGAGGATCCGGGGAGCTGTTTTTT	CASSPSSGRGSGELFF
-	TRBV24-1	TRBJ2-2	TRBD1	TGTGCCACCAGTGATGACAGGGGCACCGGGAAGCTGTTTTTT	CATSDDRGTGKLFF
-	TRBV6-1	TRBJ2-7	TRBD2	TGTGCCAGCAACGGACTAGCCTACGAGCAGTACTTC	CASNGLAYEQYF
many	TRBV29-1	TRBJ1-5	-	TGCAGCGCGTTGACGGGCAATCAGCCCCAGCATTTT	CSALTGNQPQHF
many	TRBV11-1	TRBJ2-1	-	TGTGCCAGCAGCCCCTACCTATACAATGAGCAGTTCTTC	CASSPYLYNEQFF
medium-sized	TRBV11-1	TRBJ1-1	-	TGTGCCAGCAGCGGAGACAGGAACACTGAAGCTTTCTTT	CASSGDRNTEAFF